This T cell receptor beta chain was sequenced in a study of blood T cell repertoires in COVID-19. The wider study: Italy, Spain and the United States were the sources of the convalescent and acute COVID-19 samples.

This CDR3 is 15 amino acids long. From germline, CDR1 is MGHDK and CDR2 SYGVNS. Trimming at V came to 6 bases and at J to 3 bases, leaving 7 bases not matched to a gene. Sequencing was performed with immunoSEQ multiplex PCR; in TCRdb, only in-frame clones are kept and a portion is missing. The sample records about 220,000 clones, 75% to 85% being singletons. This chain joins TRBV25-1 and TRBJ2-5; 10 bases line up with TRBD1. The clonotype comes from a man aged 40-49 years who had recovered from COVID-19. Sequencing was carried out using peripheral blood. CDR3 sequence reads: CASSLAGTGEETQYF. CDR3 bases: TGTGCCAGCAGCCTGGCCGGGACAGGGGAAGAGACCCAGTACTTC.